A selection of T cell receptor beta chains follows, all from one sample in a study of T-cell reconstitution after alpha-beta-depleted transplantation in children. Each CDR3 protein gets one entry after TCRdb re-called the PCR reads with MiXCR. The data show fewer than 700,000 distinct CDR3 sequences, with 10% to 15% seen just once and 2.2% held by the top ten. The source material was PBMCs, mostly from graft donor cells, sampled 360 days after TCRalphabeta/CD19-depleted stem cell transplant. Receptor source: a male patient under 18 who had a stem cell transplant for acute myeloid leukemia, so the T cells may come from the graft donor. The CDR3 runs from the conserved cysteine through the conserved F or W. D genes are given only for firm matches. Size tells how often a clone was seen (once, few, many) or the class of an expanded clone, and some rows leave it out.

few TRBJ2-1 TRBD2 TRBV27 CASSLSGGYWYNEQFF TGTGCCAGCAGTTTATCGGGGGGGTATTGGTACAATGAGCAGTTCTTC
NA TRBJ2-7 TRBD1 TRBV29-1 CSVETGGVGYF TGCAGCGTTGAAACAGGGGGAGTCGGATACTTC
many TRBJ1-1 NA TRBV6-2/TRBV6-3 CASSYHSLMNTEAFF TGTGCCAGCAGTTACCATTCACTTATGAACACTGAAGCTTTCTTT
NA TRBJ2-2 TRBD2 TRBV28 CASSFPLPPLRPGGGELFF TGTGCCAGCAGTTTCCCCCTCCCTCCCCTCCGCCCGGGGGGCGGGGAGCTGTTTTTT
many TRBJ2-7 NA TRBV7-2 CASSLRESSYEQYF TGTGCCAGCAGCTTACGCGAAAGCTCCTACGAGCAGTACTTC
many TRBJ1-6 TRBD1 TRBV3-1 CASSQGGRGTYNSPLHF TGTGCCAGCAGCCAAGGTGGCAGGGGGACGTATAATTCACCCCTCCACTTT
NA TRBJ2-7 TRBD1 TRBV29-1 CSVETTGADYEQYF TGCAGCGTCGAGACGACAGGGGCAGACTACGAGCAGTACTTC
NA TRBJ2-1 NA TRBV18 CASSPPRAGVRNEQFF TGTGCCAGCTCACCACCTAGGGCAGGGGTCCGCAATGAGCAGTTCTTC
NA TRBJ1-1 NA TRBV7-6 CASSISTNTEAFF TGTGCCAGCAGCATTTCGACTAACACTGAAGCTTTCTTT
NA TRBJ2-7 NA TRBV7-2 CASSSLPAGREQYF TGTGCCAGCAGCTCGCTGCCTGCAGGAAGGGAGCAGTACTTC
NA TRBJ2-5 NA TRBV7-3 CASSLTAYQETQYF TGTGCCAGCAGCCTGACAGCGTACCAAGAGACCCAGTACTTC
few TRBJ2-7 NA TRBV20-1 CSASVVRLYYEQYF TGCAGTGCTAGCGTCGTCAGGCTATACTACGAGCAGTACTTC
NA TRBJ1-2 NA TRBV12-3/TRBV12-4 CASRPRDTVGYGYTF TGTGCCAGCAGGCCCCGGGACACCGTTGGCTATGGCTACACCTTC
many TRBJ1-1 TRBD1 TRBV5-1 CASSLWDRLNTEAFF TGCGCCAGCAGCTTGTGGGACAGGCTGAACACTGAAGCTTTCTTT
few TRBJ1-6 TRBD1 TRBV20-1 CSASTGGISYNSPLHF TGCAGTGCTAGCACAGGGGGGATTTCCTATAATTCACCCCTCCACTTT
few TRBJ2-1 TRBD2 TRBV19 CASRLRTSGSYNEQFF TGTGCCAGTAGGCTTCGGACTAGCGGGAGCTACAATGAGCAGTTCTTC
few TRBJ2-2 NA TRBV5-1 CASSLRSGNYMAGELFF TGCGCCAGCAGCTTAAGATCCGGGAACTATATGGCCGGGGAGCTGTTTTTT
few TRBJ2-7 NA TRBV28 CASSAPAGSSYEQYF TGTGCCAGCAGTGCCCCCGCCGGGAGCTCCTACGAGCAGTACTTC
NA TRBJ1-5 NA TRBV25-1 CASSESTERQPQHF TGTGCCAGCAGTGAATCGACGGAAAGGCAGCCCCAGCATTTT
few TRBJ2-3 TRBD2 TRBV10-3 CAIRTSSGEDTQYF TGTGCCATCAGGACGTCTAGCGGTGAGGATACGCAGTATTTT
many TRBJ2-5 TRBD1 TRBV7-3 CASSSTGFQETQYF TGTGCCAGCAGCTCGACAGGGTTCCAAGAGACCCAGTACTTC
NA TRBJ1-1 NA TRBV14 CASKASPQDDSEAFF TGTGCCAGCAAAGCAAGCCCTCAGGATGACTCTGAAGCTTTCTTT
many TRBJ2-7 NA TRBV5-1 CASSLRTPPYEQYF TGCGCCAGCAGCTTGAGGACACCTCCATACGAGCAGTACTTC
few TRBJ2-1 TRBD1 TRBV12-3/TRBV12-4 CASSRTGAPSYNEQFF TGTGCCAGCAGTCGAACAGGGGCCCCCTCCTACAATGAGCAGTTCTTC
few TRBJ2-7 NA TRBV7-9 CASSLSQGMGSYEQYF TGTGCCAGCAGCTTATCTCAGGGGATGGGCTCCTACGAGCAGTACTTC
NA TRBJ2-7 NA TRBV6-2/TRBV6-3 CASMRYGYEQYF TGTGCCAGCATGCGGTACGGCTACGAGCAGTACTTC
NA TRBJ1-1 NA TRBV29-1 CSVDRGPITEAFF TGCAGCGTTGATAGGGGTCCCATCACTGAAGCTTTCTTT
NA TRBJ2-1 NA TRBV9 CASSRGQDLLNEQFF TGTGCCAGCAGCCGGGGGCAAGACTTGTTAAATGAGCAGTTCTTC
NA TRBJ2-3 NA TRBV10-3 CAISETMGSTDTQYF TGTGCCATCAGTGAGACAATGGGTAGCACAGATACGCAGTATTTT
many TRBJ1-1 NA TRBV7-8 CASSLPGGTTEAFF TGTGCCAGCAGCCTCCCCGGGGGCACTACTGAAGCTTTCTTT
NA TRBJ1-1 TRBD1 TRBV27 CASSLSTGSMNTEAFF TGTGCCAGCAGTTTATCGACAGGGTCCATGAACACTGAAGCTTTCTTT
NA TRBJ2-7 NA TRBV20-1 CSARDIFSYEQYF TGCAGTGCTAGGGACATCTTCTCCTACGAGCAGTACTTC
NA TRBJ2-3 TRBD2 TRBV30 CAWSVLAGVADTQYF TGTGCCTGGAGTGTCCTAGCGGGAGTGGCCGATACGCAGTATTTT
few TRBJ1-5 NA TRBV28 CATTMWGDQPQHF TGTGCCACGACCATGTGGGGAGATCAGCCCCAGCATTTT
NA TRBJ2-2 TRBD1 TRBV29-1 CSADGPGGASGELFF TGCAGCGCCGATGGCCCAGGGGGCGCATCCGGGGAGCTGTTTTTT
NA TRBJ2-3 TRBD1 TRBV29-1 CTGQGLSDTQYF TGCACCGGACAGGGTCTCTCAGATACGCAGTATTTT
few TRBJ2-5 TRBD2 TRBV20-1 CSARVGSGRAQETQYF TGCAGTGCTAGAGTGGGTAGCGGGAGGGCCCAGGAGACCCAGTACTTC